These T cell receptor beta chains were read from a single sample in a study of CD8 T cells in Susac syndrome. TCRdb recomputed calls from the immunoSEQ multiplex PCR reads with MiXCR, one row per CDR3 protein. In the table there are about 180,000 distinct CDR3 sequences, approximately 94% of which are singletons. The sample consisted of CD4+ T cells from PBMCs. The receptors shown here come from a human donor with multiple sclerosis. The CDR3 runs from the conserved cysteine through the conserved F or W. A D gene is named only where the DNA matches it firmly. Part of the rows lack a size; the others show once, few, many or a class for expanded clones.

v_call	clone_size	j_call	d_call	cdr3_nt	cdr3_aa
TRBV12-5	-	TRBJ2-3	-	TGTGCTAGTGGTTTGGACCCTCGCAGGGCAGATACGCAGTATTTT	CASGLDPRRADTQYF
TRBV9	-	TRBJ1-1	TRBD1	TGTGCCAGCAGCGGCATAGGTGGACAGGGGGGAGCTTTCTTT	CASSGIGGQGGAFF
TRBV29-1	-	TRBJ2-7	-	TGCAGCGTTGTAGGAAGCCCGTCGGTACCCTACGAGCAGTACTTC	CSVVGSPSVPYEQYF
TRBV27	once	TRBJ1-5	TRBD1	TGTGCCAGCAGTTTTACAGGGGTAGTCAATCAGCCCCAGCATTTT	CASSFTGVVNQPQHF
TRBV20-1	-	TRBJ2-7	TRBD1	TGCAGTGCTAGCGGGACAGGGTTGGACGAGCAGTACTTC	CSASGTGLDEQYF
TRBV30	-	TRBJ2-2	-	TGTGCCTGGAGTGTACTACGAGGGGGGGACACCGGGGAGCTGTTTTTT	CAWSVLRGGDTGELFF
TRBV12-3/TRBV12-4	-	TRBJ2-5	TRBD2	TGTGCCAGCAGTTTAGGGACTAGCGGGGGGGCCGCCCGGGAGACCCAGTACTTC	CASSLGTSGGAARETQYF
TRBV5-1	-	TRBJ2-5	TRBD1	TGCGCCAGCGGAGACAGGGCTCAAGAGACCCAGTACTTC	CASGDRAQETQYF
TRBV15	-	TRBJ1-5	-	TGTGCCACCAGCAGAGGTCTATGGCAGGCTAATAGCAATCAGCCCCAGCATTTT	CATSRGLWQANSNQPQHF
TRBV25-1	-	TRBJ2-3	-	TGTGCCAGCAGCAAACCGGGACAATGGACAGATACGCAGTATTTT	CASSKPGQWTDTQYF
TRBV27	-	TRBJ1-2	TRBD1	TGTGCCAGCAGTTTATTAGGGGACAGGGGTAGAGATGGCTACACCTTC	CASSLLGDRGRDGYTF
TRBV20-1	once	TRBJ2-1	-	TGCAGTGCTAGAGATAGCGGGACAGTCTCCTACAATGAGCAGTTCTTC	CSARDSGTVSYNEQFF
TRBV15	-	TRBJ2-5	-	TGTGCCACCAGCATGGTACAACTGGGAGAGGAGACCCAGTACTTC	CATSMVQLGEETQYF
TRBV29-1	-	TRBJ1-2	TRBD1	TGCAGCGTTGAAGGCAGGGGGCACTATGGCTACACCTTC	CSVEGRGHYGYTF
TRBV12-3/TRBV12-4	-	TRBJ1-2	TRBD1	TGTGCCAGCAGTTTATGGGACAGGGGACGGAATGGCTACACCTTC	CASSLWDRGRNGYTF
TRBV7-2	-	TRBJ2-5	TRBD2	TGTGCCAGCAGCAAGGGTGGGACTAGCCAAGAGACCCAGTACTTC	CASSKGGTSQETQYF
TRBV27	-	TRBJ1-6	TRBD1	TGTGCCAGCAGACGCGGGGACAGGGATAATTCACCCCTCCACTTT	CASRRGDRDNSPLHF
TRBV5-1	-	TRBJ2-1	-	TGCGCCAGCAGCTTGGCGAGGGGGCCGCGGGGAGGTGAGCAGTTCTTC	CASSLARGPRGGEQFF
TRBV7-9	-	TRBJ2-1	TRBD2	TGTGCCAGCAGATGGACTAGCGGGGGCGAATATCTTTACAATGAGCAGTTCTTC	CASRWTSGGEYLYNEQFF
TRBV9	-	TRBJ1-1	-	TGTGCCAGCAGCGGACTCACAGGTGAAGCTTTCTTT	CASSGLTGEAFF